In this sample, the clone carrying this T cell receptor beta chain is medium-sized. Profiling relied on immunoSEQ multiplex PCR, and the TCRdb table lists in-frame clones only, not all of them. The table lists about 82,000 clones, around 87% of them singletons. The data derive from a study of control samples from healthy donors and cancer patients. The CDR3 runs to 13 residues. Per the germline V gene, CDR1 is SGHTA and CDR2 is FQGNSA. V lost 2 bases to trimming and J lost 3 bases, with 7 bases between them. Sequences were obtained from blood. The source is a man aged 50 or older in good health. The chain employs TRBV7-2 and TRBJ1-1; D gene unclear. CDR3 region: CASSLSRDTEAFF. As DNA, the CDR3 is TGTGCCAGCAGCTTAAGCCGGGACACTGAAGCTTTCTTT. The full variable domain, its missing parts supplied by reference TRBV7-2 and TRBJ1-1, is GAGVSQSPSNKVTEKGKDVELRCDPISGHTALYWYRQSLGQGLEFLIYFQGNSAPDKSGLPSDRFSAERTGGSVSTLTIQRTQQEDSAVYLCASSLSRDTEAFFGQGTRLTVV.